This T cell receptor beta chain was found in a study of a mutant IDH1 vaccine in newly diagnosed glioma. The CDR3 contains 12 residues. Germline-derived CDR1 and CDR2 are MDHEN and SYDVKM. The assay was immunoSEQ multiplex PCR, and TCRdb's table has in-frame clones only and misses some. The sample has around 61,000 clones, around 75% seen once. Documented time point: week 47, end of study. Each dose of the vaccine consisted of 300 ug of mutant IDH1 20-mer peptide, with topical imiquimod. As regards this clone: Antigen: not known. The junction and the germline gene differ at one end; a read error may be behind it.

Sequencing used PBMCs, obtained from a glioma patient whose treatment included an IDH1 peptide vaccine. The V call is TRBV28, the J call TRBJ2-7; 9 positions match TRBD2. This clonotype was obtained from a man in his fifties or sixties with glioma. The CDR3 sequence is CASSPLAGTCVF. CDR3 coding DNA: TGTGCCAGCAGTCCCCTAGCGGGGACTTGCGTTTTC. Combining the CDR3 with reference TRBV28 and TRBJ2-7 gives the whole variable domain DVKVTQSSRYLVKRTGEKVFLECVQDMDHENMFWYRQDPGLGLRLIYFSYDVKMKEKGDIPEGYSVSREKKERFSLILESASTNQTSMYLCASSPLAGTCVFGPGTRLTVT.